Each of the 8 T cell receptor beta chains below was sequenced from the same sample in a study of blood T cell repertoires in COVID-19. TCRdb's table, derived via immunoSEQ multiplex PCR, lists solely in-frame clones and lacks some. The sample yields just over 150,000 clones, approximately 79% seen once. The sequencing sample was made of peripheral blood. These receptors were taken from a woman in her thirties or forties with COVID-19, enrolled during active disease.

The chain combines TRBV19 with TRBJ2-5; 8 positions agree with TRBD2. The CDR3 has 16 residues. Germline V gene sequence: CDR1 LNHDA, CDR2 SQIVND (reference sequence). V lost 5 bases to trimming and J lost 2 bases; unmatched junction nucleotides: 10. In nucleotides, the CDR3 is TGTGCCAGTAGTCCGCGGGGAGCGGGGGATCAAGAGACCCAGTACTTC. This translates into CASSPRGAGDQETQYF. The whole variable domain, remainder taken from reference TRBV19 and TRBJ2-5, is DGGITQSPKYLFRKEGQNVTLSCEQNLNHDAMYWYRQDPGQGLRLIYYSQIVNDFQKGDIAEGYSVSREKKESFPLTVTSAQKNPTAFYLCASSPRGAGDQETQYFGPGTRLLVL.

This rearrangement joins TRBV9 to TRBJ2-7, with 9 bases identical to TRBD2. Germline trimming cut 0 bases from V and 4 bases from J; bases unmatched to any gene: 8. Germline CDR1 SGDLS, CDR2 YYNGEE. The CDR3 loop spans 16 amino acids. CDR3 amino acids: CASSVVRRGGRYEQYV. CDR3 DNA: TGTGCCAGCAGCGTAGTCCGGCGGGGGGGTAGATACGAGCAGTACGTC.

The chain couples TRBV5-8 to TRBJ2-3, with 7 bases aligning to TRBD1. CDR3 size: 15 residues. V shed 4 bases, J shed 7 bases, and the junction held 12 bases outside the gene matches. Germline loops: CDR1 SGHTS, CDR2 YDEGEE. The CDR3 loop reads CASSLGTADGNTQYF. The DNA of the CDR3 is TGTGCCAGCAGCCTGGGGACAGCCGATGGTAATACGCAGTATTTT.

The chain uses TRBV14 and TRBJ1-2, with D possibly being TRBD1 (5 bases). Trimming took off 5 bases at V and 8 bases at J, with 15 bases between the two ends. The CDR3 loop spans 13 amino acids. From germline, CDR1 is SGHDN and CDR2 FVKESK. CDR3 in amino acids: CASSTTPPGGYTF. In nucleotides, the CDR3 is TGTGCCAGCAGCACGACCCCTCCAGGGGGCTACACCTTC.

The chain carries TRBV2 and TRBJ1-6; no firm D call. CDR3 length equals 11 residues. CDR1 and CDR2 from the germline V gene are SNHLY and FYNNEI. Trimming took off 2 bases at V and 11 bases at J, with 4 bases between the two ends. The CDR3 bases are TGTGCCAGCAGTGAACAAACACCCCTCCACTTT. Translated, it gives CASSEQTPLHF.

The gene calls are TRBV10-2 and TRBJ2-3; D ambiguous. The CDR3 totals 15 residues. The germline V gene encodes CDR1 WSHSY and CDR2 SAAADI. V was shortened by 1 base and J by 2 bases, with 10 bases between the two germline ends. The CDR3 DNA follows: TGCGCCAGCAGTGAGTTTCGCGATTCCACAGATACGCAGTATTTT. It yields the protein CASSEFRDSTDTQYF.

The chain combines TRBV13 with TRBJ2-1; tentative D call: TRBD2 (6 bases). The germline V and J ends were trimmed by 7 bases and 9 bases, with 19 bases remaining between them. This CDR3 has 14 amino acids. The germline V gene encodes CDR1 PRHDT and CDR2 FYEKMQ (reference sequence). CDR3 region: CASTTPGSGPEQFF. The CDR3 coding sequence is TGTGCCAGCACCACCCCGGGGAGCGGGCCTGAGCAGTTCTTC.

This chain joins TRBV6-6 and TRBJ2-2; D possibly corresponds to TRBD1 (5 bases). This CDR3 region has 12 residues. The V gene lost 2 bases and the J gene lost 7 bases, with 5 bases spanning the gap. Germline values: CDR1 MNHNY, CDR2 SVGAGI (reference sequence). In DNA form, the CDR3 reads TGTGCCAGCAGTTACCAGGGCGGGGAGCTGTTTTTT. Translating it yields CASSYQGGELFF.